The entry below gives a single TCR beta chain sequence along with its context. It has no known antigen specificity. To determine HCMV serostatus, a commercial ELISA kit was used to detect HCMV-specific IgG in serum. Ficoll density gradient centrifugation was used to isolate peripheral blood mononuclear cells from blood. The data were obtained in a study of T cells expressing NK-cell markers (dated by TCRdb to the early 2020s). Regarding the study in general: Three sorted T-cell subsets (CD3+CD56+NKG2C+, CD3+CD56+NKG2C- and CD3+CD56-NKG2C+) from about 8 donors had their TCR beta-chain repertoires profiled. Of the eight sequenced donors, seven were found to be HCMV-seropositive and one was found to be HCMV-seronegative. All eight donors whose samples were sequenced were randomly selected healthy volunteers, three of them men and five women. Sequencing of the libraries produced 2 x 150 bp reads on Illumina HiSeq 2000/2500, MiSeq or NextSeq.

Looking up the germline V gene yields CDR1 SGHRS and CDR2 YFSETQ. Reading from cysteine to phenylalanine, the CDR3 counts 13 amino acids. The DNA sequence is not available. The sequencer was an Illumina HiSeq 2000. TCR beta cDNA libraries were prepared using 5'RACE template switching, which introduced a universal primer site and unique molecular identifiers. Synthesis of cDNA was primed from the TCR beta constant segment and was followed by two consecutive PCR amplification steps. Per the source publication's procedure: MIGEC was used to demultiplex reads and group the reads by UMI, and MiTCR was used to assemble and quantify clonotypes. To remove erroneous sequences, TCR cDNA sequences were retained only when supported by two or more reads. Downstream repertoire analysis used the tcR package, and clonotypes were matched across fractions by CDR3 nucleotide sequence plus V segment. VDJmatch was used to annotate antigen specificity against VDJdb, with one amino acid substitution in CDR3 permitted. TCRdb reprocessed the sequencing reads and holds a single record per CDR3 protein sequence, with no DNA. These V and J calls derive from TCRdb rather than the authors' analysis. The sample table records hundreds of thousands of distinct CDR3 sequences. The biggest ten clones account for around 4% of the sample.

Overall study outcomes, separate from this receptor: Whether the expanded NKG2C-expressing T cell clones were specific for HCMV antigens remained unclear. Those dominant clonotypes were again the most abundant among CD3+CD56-NKG2C+ cells in several donors, at about 25-65%. In a handful of donors, the dominant CD3+CD56+NKG2C+ clonotypes were among the top 10 CD8+ clonotypes and accounted for roughly 1.0-8% of CD8+ T cells.

The receptor was isolated from a man in his late teens or twenties in good health. Donor details come from another sample of the same person, matched by shared clones. The sequenced sample was blood T cells: a sorted CD56 or NKG2C T cell subset, CD4+ or CD8+ T cells, or bulk PBMC T cells (not recorded which). The rearranged segments are TRBV5-1 and TRBJ1-2. The CDR3 sequence is CASSLQGEDGYTF.